This passage covers 14 T cell receptor beta chains from one sample sequenced in a study of T cell responses to AZD1222 COVID-19 vaccine. Libraries were prepared by immunoSEQ multiplex PCR; TCRdb keeps only in-frame clonotypes and omits some of them. Altogether around 150,000 clones are present, approximately 93% being singletons, with the ten largest covering approximately 1.3%. This material consisted of peripheral blood, taken 28 days after the second AZD1222 dose. These receptors were obtained from an adult who received the AZD1222 COVID-19 vaccine.

This chain uses TRBV5-1 with TRBJ1-3; D not resolved. The V end was cut by 0 bases, the J end by 0 bases, with 7 bases between. The CDR3 sequence is 15 residues long. The germline V gene encodes CDR1 SGHRS and CDR2 YFSETQ. The CDR3: CASSLGAGSGNTIYF. Written as DNA, the CDR3 is TGCGCCAGCAGCTTGGGTGCCGGCTCTGGAAACACCATATATTTT.

This clone was detected once. The V gene is TRBV5-4, the J gene TRBJ1-3, with 11 bases identical to TRBD1. The CDR3 extends over 16 amino acids. Germline lookup yields CDR1 SGHNT and CDR2 YYREEE (reference sequence). The V segment lost 0 bases and the J segment 7 bases; nucleotides outside the gene matches: 6. This chain's CDR3 is CASSLDPGQGVNTIYF. CDR3 sequence (DNA): TGTGCCAGCAGCTTGGATCCGGGACAGGGGGTGAACACCATATATTTT.

The gene calls are TRBV24-1 and TRBJ1-2; perhaps TRBD1 as D (5 bases). With 2 bases removed from V and 3 bases from J, the gap between germline ends came to 12 bases. Germline assignment: CDR1 KGHDR and CDR2 SFDVKD. There are 15 residues in the CDR3. This CDR3 is CATSDSAGSDYGYTF. The DNA for the CDR3 is TGTGCCACCAGTGATTCGGCAGGGTCCGACTATGGCTACACCTTC.

The chain is built from TRBV29-1 and TRBJ2-5; TRBD2 might be the D (5 bases). Germline CDR1 and CDR2: SQVTM and ANQGSEA. The CDR3 is made up of 14 amino acids. The ends were cut back, 1 base at V and 5 bases at J, with 14 bases in the middle. The CDR3 loop reads CSVEVGVAKETQYF. As DNA, the CDR3 is TGCAGCGTTGAAGTGGGAGTGGCTAAGGAGACCCAGTACTTC. Full variable domain (rest looked up from reference TRBV29-1 and TRBJ2-5): SAVISQKPSRDICQRGTSLTIQCQVDSQVTMMFWYRQQPGQSLTLIATANQGSEATYESGFVIDKFPISRPNLTFSTLTVSNMSPEDSSIYLCSVEVGVAKETQYFGPGTRLLVL.

The chain combines TRBV4-3 with TRBJ1-5; 9 bases fit TRBD1. This CDR3 region has 15 residues. J lost 6 bases, V lost 3 bases, and 6 bases had no gene match. Per the germline V gene, CDR1 is LGHNA and CDR2 is YSLEER. In DNA form, the CDR3 reads TGCGCCAGCAGCCAGGTTACAGGGGGCGGTCAGCCCCAGCATTTT. This translates into CASSQVTGGGQPQHF.

This clone was detected only a few times. The V gene is TRBV6-5, the J gene TRBJ2-3, with D perhaps matching TRBD2 (6 bases). The CDR3 runs 15 residues. CDR1 and CDR2 from the germline V gene are MNHEY and SVGAGI. Trimming cost V 4 bases and J 0 bases, with 11 bases left between them. In DNA, the CDR3 is TGTGCCAGCAGTTGGAGGGCGGGAAGCACAGATACGCAGTATTTT. It encodes CASSWRAGSTDTQYF.

This clone was picked up one time. The chain couples TRBV19 to TRBJ1-6; D possibly corresponds to TRBD1 (6 bases). The V and J ends lost 5 bases and 9 bases respectively, with 20 bases between them. The CDR3 is 16 amino acids. Germline CDR1 LNHDA, CDR2 SQIVND (reference sequence). The CDR3 region is CASSLPWTELVSPLHF. The CDR3 DNA sequence: TGTGCCAGTAGTCTCCCATGGACAGAATTGGTTTCACCCCTCCACTTT.

This clone is a singleton in its sample. The rearrangement links TRBV15 to TRBJ2-6; D remains unclear. Germline CDR1 and CDR2: LNHNV and YYDKDF (reference sequence). The CDR3 loop spans 17 amino acids. V lost 2 bases, J lost 0 bases, and 11 bases lay in between. In DNA, the CDR3 is TGTGCCACCAGCAGAACGCCTAGTAGCTCTGGGGCCAACGTCCTGACTTTC. Translation: CATSRTPSSSGANVLTF.

V is TRBV29-1 and J is TRBJ1-3; perhaps TRBD1 as D (6 bases). CDR3 length: 13 amino acids. V lost 7 bases, J lost 1 base, and 11 bases lay in between. In germline, CDR1 is SQVTM, CDR2 ANQGSEA. The CDR3 nucleotides read TGCAGCGGAATACAGGGTTCTGGAAACACCATATATTTT. Translated: CSGIQGSGNTIYF. The full variable domain, rest sourced from reference TRBV29-1 and TRBJ1-3, is SAVISQKPSRDICQRGTSLTIQCQVDSQVTMMFWYRQQPGQSLTLIATANQGSEATYESGFVIDKFPISRPNLTFSTLTVSNMSPEDSSIYLCSGIQGSGNTIYFGEGSWLTVV.

In this sample, this clone turned up once. The J gene is TRBJ1-5, the V gene TRBV19; 7 bases agree with TRBD1. The CDR3 is 15 amino acids. Germline V gene data show CDR1 as LNHDA and CDR2 as SQIVND (reference sequence). V trimming: 7 bases; J trimming: 3 bases; junction bases outside the gene matches: 9. The CDR3 DNA sequence: TGTGCCAGTACCCCAGGGGGACAGAACAATCAGCCCCAGCATTTT. Amino acid sequence: CASTPGGQNNQPQHF.

This clone occurred once. The rearrangement uses TRBV28 and TRBJ2-5; 8 nucleotides match TRBD1. The junction had 8 bases not matched to a gene; V was cut back by 6 bases and J by 5 bases. The CDR3 sequence is 14 residues long. CDR1 and CDR2 from the germline V gene are MDHEN and SYDVKM. The CDR3 nucleotides are TGTGCCAGCAGAAAACCAGGGGGCTCGGAGACCCAGTACTTC. Its translation is CASRKPGGSETQYF.

The chain joins TRBV4-1 to TRBJ2-5; 10 positions agree with TRBD2. CDR1 and CDR2 (germline): MGHRA, YSYEKL. After removal of 0 bases from V and 7 bases from J, the junction contained 5 bases not matched to a gene. CDR3 length: 15 residues. The CDR3 DNA reads as TGCGCCAGCAGCCAAGATCTTAGCGGGGGGCGGACCCAGTACTTC. Its protein product is CASSQDLSGGRTQYF.

V gene TRBV2 combines with J gene TRBJ2-7; the match to TRBD2 covers 11 bases. The CDR3 length is 14 residues. The V gene's germline CDR1 is SNHLY and CDR2 FYNNEI. The trim removed 7 bases at V and 7 bases at J, leaving 9 bases unmatched. The CDR3 reads CASTGTSGSKEQYF. CDR3 DNA sequence: TGTGCCAGCACCGGGACTAGCGGTAGTAAGGAGCAGTACTTC.

The chain recombines TRBV10-3 with TRBJ2-2; D uncertain. Trimming took off 7 bases at V and 5 bases at J, with 17 bases between the two ends. CDR3 length equals 15 residues. The germline CDR1 and CDR2 sequences are ENHRY and SYGVKD. The CDR3 loop reads CAITPGLSPTGELFF. CDR3 nucleotide sequence: TGTGCCATCACCCCCGGCCTTAGTCCAACCGGGGAGCTGTTTTTT.